The 2 T cell receptor beta chains below all came from one sample that was sequenced in a study of T cells in women clearing cervical HPV infection (dated by TCRdb to between 2018 and 2020). The library was made by the immunoSEQ multiplex PCR assay. TCRdb's version of the immuneACCESS table is confined to in-frame rearrangements and falls short of the full clone set. An unresolved V gene accounts for under half of the shortfall where checked; the remainder is of unknown origin. This specimen's table enumerates roughly 42,000 clones. Together, the top ten hold approximately 1.3% of the sample. The sequenced sample consisted of blood buffy coat. These receptors originate from a woman between 18 and 70 years old with a cervical HPV16 infection that either progressed to CIN3+ or cleared (not recorded which).

On this clone: The CDR3 end lies 3 residues beyond the end of the read and is filled in from the germline J gene. The chain is built from TRBV5-1 and TRBJ1-3; the D gene is possibly TRBD1 (6 bases). The V end was cut by 4 bases, the J end by 0 bases, with 14 bases between. The CDR3 is 16 amino acids. The germline gives CDR1 SGHRS, CDR2 YFSETQ. The covered CDR3 bases are TGCGCCAGCAGCCCGAAGGGACAATTCTCTGGAAACACC. It codes for CASSPKGQFSGNT. The whole CDR3 region reads CASSPKGQFSGNTIYF.

A note on this clone: The CDR3 end lies 3 residues beyond the end of the read and is filled in from the germline J gene. The rearrangement links TRBV18 to TRBJ1-1; no reliable D call. This CDR3 spans 13 amino acids. V was cut by 5 bases and J by 4 bases, with 11 bases left in between. CDR1 and CDR2 from the germline V gene are KGHSH and LQKENI. The CDR3 is CASSRQVGTEAFF. The DNA read from the CDR3 is TGTGCCAGCTCAAGGCAGGTGGGCACTGAA.